These T cell receptor beta chains were read from a single sample in a study of blood T cell repertoires in COVID-19. TCRdb's table, derived via immunoSEQ multiplex PCR, lists solely in-frame clones and lacks some. The profile shows about 170,000 clones, 80% to 90% of them singletons. Sequencing input: peripheral blood. The receptors here all came from a man in his late teens or twenties with active or convalescent COVID-19. Each CDR3 is given with its conserved first and last residue. Fields, in order: clone size, V gene, D gene, J gene, CDR3 protein, CDR3 DNA. The D gene is left open where the match is weak. A row's size may be missing; if present it is once, few, many or a size class.

>-|TRBV5-6|-|TRBJ1-1
CASSLGFKGGTEAFF
TGTGCCAGCAGCTTGGGTTTCAAGGGAGGCACTGAAGCTTTCTTT
>-|TRBV6-5|-|TRBJ1-2
CASSYSGEVVGYTF
TGTGCCAGCAGTTACTCGGGGGAGGTGGTTGGCTACACCTTC
>-|TRBV18|TRBD1|TRBJ1-1
CASSSRTTGQGDTEAFF
TGTGCCAGCTCCTCCCGAACAACCGGACAGGGCGACACTGAAGCTTTCTTT
>once|TRBV4-1|TRBD2|TRBJ2-3
CASSQASLAGYTDTQYF
TGCGCCAGCAGCCAAGCCTCACTAGCGGGATACACAGATACGCAGTATTTT
>-|TRBV14|TRBD1|TRBJ1-4
CASSHRTGGNEKLFF
TGTGCCAGCAGCCATCGGACAGGGGGTAATGAAAAACTGTTTTTT
>-|TRBV15|TRBD1|TRBJ1-1
CATSRGTGGMTEAFF
TGTGCCACCAGCAGGGGGACAGGGGGGATGACTGAAGCTTTCTTT
>-|TRBV13|-|TRBJ1-5
CASSPGLNQPQHF
TGTGCCAGCAGCCCCGGACTCAATCAGCCCCAGCATTTT
>-|TRBV27|TRBD2|TRBJ2-7
CASGAIAGGYEQYF
TGTGCCAGCGGGGCTATAGCGGGAGGGTACGAGCAGTACTTC
>-|TRBV10-3|TRBD1|TRBJ1-6
CATGQGNSPLHF
TGTGCCACCGGACAGGGAAATTCACCCCTCCACTTT
>-|TRBV7-6|-|TRBJ2-5
CASSLVANSPSQETQYF
TGTGCCAGCAGCCTAGTAGCAAACTCCCCTTCCCAAGAGACCCAGTACTTC
>medium-sized|TRBV7-8|-|TRBJ2-1
CASSSQPVTYNEQFF
TGTGCCAGCAGCTCACAACCCGTAACGTACAATGAGCAGTTCTTC
>-|TRBV29-1|-|TRBJ2-2
CSVTGQANTGELFF
TGCAGCGTAACCGGCCAGGCGAACACCGGGGAGCTGTTTTTT
>-|TRBV18|-|TRBJ1-4
CASSPSVVLDEKLFF
TGTGCCAGCTCACCCTCTGTAGTCCTGGATGAAAAACTGTTTTTT
>-|TRBV28|-|TRBJ1-5
CASTSLGSLQYQPQHF
TGTGCCAGCACCTCATTGGGCAGCCTCCAATATCAGCCCCAGCATTTT
>-|TRBV5-4|-|TRBJ2-1
CASSLFQGGHNEQFF
TGTGCCAGCAGCTTGTTTCAGGGGGGCCACAATGAGCAGTTCTTC
>-|TRBV12-3/TRBV12-4|-|TRBJ1-1
CASRFKNTEAFF
TGTGCCAGCAGATTCAAAAACACTGAAGCTTTCTTT
>-|TRBV5-5|-|TRBJ1-3
CASRKGMGSDGNTIYF
TGTGCCAGCAGGAAAGGGATGGGGAGTGATGGAAACACCATATATTTT
>-|TRBV29-1|-|TRBJ1-4
CSATSETGVEKLFF
TGCAGCGCTACTTCAGAGACGGGGGTCGAAAAACTGTTTTTT
>-|TRBV3-1/TRBV3-2|-|TRBJ2-2
CASRLIASRDTGELFF
TGTGCCAGCAGACTTATAGCTAGTCGGGACACCGGGGAGCTGTTTTTT
>-|TRBV30|TRBD1|TRBJ2-7
CAWKIFDRGHYEQYF
TGTGCCTGGAAGATCTTCGACAGGGGGCACTACGAGCAGTACTTC
>-|TRBV10-3|TRBD1|TRBJ1-5
CAISEWGTGYQPQHF
TGTGCCATCAGTGAGTGGGGGACAGGGTACCAGCCCCAGCATTTT
>-|TRBV28|TRBD1|TRBJ1-6
CASSTTGMGSPLHF
TGTGCCAGCAGTACGACAGGGATGGGTTCACCCCTCCACTTT
>once|TRBV11-2|TRBD1|TRBJ1-1
CASSQTGEAYTEAFF
TGTGCCAGCAGCCAGACAGGGGAGGCATACACTGAAGCTTTCTTT
>-|TRBV7-8|TRBD2|TRBJ2-1
CASSRGTSGYNEQFF
TGTGCCAGCAGCAGGGGGACTAGCGGGTACAATGAGCAGTTCTTC
>-|TRBV6-5|-|TRBJ2-2
CASRGDRKLFF
TGTGCCAGCAGAGGGGATCGGAAGCTGTTTTTT
>-|TRBV24-1|TRBD1|TRBJ2-3
CATSGQVGTDTQYF
TGTGCCACCAGCGGACAGGTCGGCACAGATACGCAGTATTTT
>-|TRBV9|-|TRBJ1-1
CASSGGGNTEAFF
TGTGCCAGCAGCGGCGGGGGGAACACTGAAGCTTTCTTT
>-|TRBV6-1|TRBD1|TRBJ1-1
CASSEAQGDREAFF
TGTGCCAGCAGTGAAGCGCAAGGGGACAGGGAAGCTTTCTTT
>-|TRBV2|-|TRBJ1-1
CASRDTPEAFF
TGTGCCAGCAGGGACACTCCTGAAGCTTTCTTT
>-|TRBV5-5|-|TRBJ1-5
CASSLRQGNQPQHF
TGTGCCAGCAGCTTGAGGCAGGGCAATCAGCCCCAGCATTTT
>once|TRBV6-4|TRBD1|TRBJ2-1
CASSVRTGGINEQFF
TGTGCCAGCAGTGTGAGGACAGGGGGGATCAATGAGCAGTTCTTC
>-|TRBV3-1/TRBV3-2|TRBD1|TRBJ1-2
CASSQLGGQGYGYTF
TGTGCCAGCAGCCAATTAGGGGGCCAGGGCTATGGCTACACCTTC
>-|TRBV28|TRBD1|TRBJ1-2
CASRTGGRWGYTF
TGTGCCAGCAGGACAGGGGGCAGGTGGGGCTACACCTTC
>once|TRBV15|TRBD2|TRBJ2-5
CATSRVSSGRVAQYF
TGTGCCACCAGCAGAGTTAGTAGCGGGAGAGTAGCCCAGTACTTC
>-|TRBV7-9|-|TRBJ2-3
CASSPPGVPGTDTQYF
TGTGCCAGCAGCCCGCCAGGGGTCCCTGGCACAGATACGCAGTATTTT
>-|TRBV24-1|-|TRBJ2-2
CATSNPGANTGELFF
TGTGCCACCAGTAATCCGGGAGCGAACACCGGGGAGCTGTTTTTT
>-|TRBV3-1/TRBV3-2|-|TRBJ2-2
CASSQLIGPGGGELFF
TGTGCCAGCAGCCAATTGATAGGGCCCGGAGGCGGGGAGCTGTTTTTT
>few|TRBV12-3/TRBV12-4|-|TRBJ2-3
CASSFYPDTQYF
TGTGCCAGCAGTTTCTATCCAGATACGCAGTATTTT
>-|TRBV2|TRBD2|TRBJ2-1
CATTPGTSGGARYNEQFF
TGTGCCACCACTCCCGGGACTAGCGGGGGGGCCCGCTACAATGAGCAGTTCTTC
>-|TRBV9|TRBD1|TRBJ2-1
CASSSQGAPPYNEQFF
TGTGCCAGCAGCTCCCAGGGGGCGCCCCCTTACAATGAGCAGTTCTTC